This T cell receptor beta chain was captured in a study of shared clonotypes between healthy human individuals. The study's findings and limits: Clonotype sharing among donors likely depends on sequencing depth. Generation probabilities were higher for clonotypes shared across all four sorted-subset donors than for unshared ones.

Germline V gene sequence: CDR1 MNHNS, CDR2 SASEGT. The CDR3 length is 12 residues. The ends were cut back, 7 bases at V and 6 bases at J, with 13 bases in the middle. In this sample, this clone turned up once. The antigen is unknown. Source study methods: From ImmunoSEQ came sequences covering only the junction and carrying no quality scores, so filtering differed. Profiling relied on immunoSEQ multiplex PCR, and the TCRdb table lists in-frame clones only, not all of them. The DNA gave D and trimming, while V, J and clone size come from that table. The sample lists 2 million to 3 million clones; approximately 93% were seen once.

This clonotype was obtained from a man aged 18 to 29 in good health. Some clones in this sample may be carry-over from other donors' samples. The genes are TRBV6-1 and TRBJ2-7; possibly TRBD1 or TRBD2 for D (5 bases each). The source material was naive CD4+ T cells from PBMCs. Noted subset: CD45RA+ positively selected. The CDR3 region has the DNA TGTGCCAGCACTGAGCCAGGGAGCGAGCAGTACTTC. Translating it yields CASTEPGSEQYF.